This T cell receptor (beta chain) comes out of a study of CD8+CD57+ T cells in acquired aplastic anemia. Across the study: Sorted cells (CD4+ and CD8+) yielded DNA amounts that averaged about 3.1 ug. Study observations and caveats: The number of CD8+ CDR3 sequences shared by patients and controls was around 30. CD8+ Simpson's diversity did not differ significantly between patients and controls.

With 6 bases removed from V and 1 base from J, the gap between germline ends came to 9 bases. From germline, CDR1 is SGHVS and CDR2 FQNEAQ. This CDR3 spans 13 amino acids. Concerning this clonotype itself: As yet, its antigen is unknown.

CDR3 and TCR beta VDJ profiling relied on genomic DNA as the template. One entry per CDR3 protein, called by TCRdb with MiXCR from the reads. The sample holds approximately 70,000 distinct CDR3 sequences, under 55% seen once. The sample taken for sequencing was sorted CD4+, CD8+, or CD8+CD57+ T cells (not recorded which) from PBMCs. The sequence was obtained from a human donor in good health, serving as a control. The chain is built from TRBV7-8 and TRBJ1-1; unclear D gene. The CDR3 DNA is TGTGCCAGCAGTCGGACGGGGAACACTGAAGCTTTCTTT. It yields the protein CASSRTGNTEAFF.